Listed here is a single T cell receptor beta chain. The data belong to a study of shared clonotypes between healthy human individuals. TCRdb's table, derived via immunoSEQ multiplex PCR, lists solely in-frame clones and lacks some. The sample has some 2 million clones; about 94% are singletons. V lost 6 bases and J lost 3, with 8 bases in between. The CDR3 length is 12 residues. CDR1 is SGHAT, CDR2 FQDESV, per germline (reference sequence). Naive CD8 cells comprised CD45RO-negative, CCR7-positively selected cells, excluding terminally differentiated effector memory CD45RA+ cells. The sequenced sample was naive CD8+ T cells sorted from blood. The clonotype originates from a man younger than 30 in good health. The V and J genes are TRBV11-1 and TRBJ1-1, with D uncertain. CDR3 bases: TGTGCCAGCAGTCCGGATTACACTGAAGCTTTCTTT. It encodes CASSPDYTEAFF.